The T cell receptor beta chain under discussion was sequenced for a study of blood T cell repertoires in COVID-19. Data came from immunoSEQ multiplex PCR; TCRdb stores just in-frame clones and leaves some out. The sample gives 75,000 to 100,000 clones, approximately 87% of which show up once; over 15% is in the top ten. Trimming stripped 6 bases from V and 8 bases from J, with 10 bases between. From germline, CDR1 is SNHLY and CDR2 FYNNEI. CDR3 length: 11 residues. The chain employs TRBV2 and TRBJ1-1; D perhaps matches TRBD1 (5 bases). The clonotype was recovered from a human donor in a cohort sampled during active COVID-19. The specimen sequenced was peripheral blood. CDR3 sequence reads: CASSRQTEAFF. CDR3 sequence (DNA): TGTGCCAGCAGCCGACAGACCGAAGCTTTCTTT.